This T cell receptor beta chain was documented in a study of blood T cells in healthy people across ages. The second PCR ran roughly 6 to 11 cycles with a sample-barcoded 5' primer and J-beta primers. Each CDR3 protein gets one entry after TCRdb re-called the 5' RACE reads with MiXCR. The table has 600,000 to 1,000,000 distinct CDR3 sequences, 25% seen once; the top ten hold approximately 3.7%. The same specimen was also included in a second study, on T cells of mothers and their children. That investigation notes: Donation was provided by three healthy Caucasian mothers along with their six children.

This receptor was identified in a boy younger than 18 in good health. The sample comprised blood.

The CDR3 region has the DNA TGTGCCAGCAGAACTCTGGGGAATGAGCAGTTCTTC. As protein: CASRTLGNEQFF. This chain uses TRBV7-2 with TRBJ2-5; D is ambiguous. The J call is uncertain, as TRBJ2-1 better fits the DNA end. The CDR3 runs to 12 residues. The germline CDR1 and CDR2 sequences are SGHTA and FQGNSA.